This is a list of T cell receptor beta chains from one sample in a study of cytomegalovirus exposure and HLA in healthy donors. Assay used: immunoSEQ multiplex PCR; TCRdb lists only in-frame clones, some missing. The sample records about 150,000 clones, 75% to 80% being singletons. The specimen was PBMCs. The receptors were gathered from a young man in good health and CMV-seronegative. Both conserved end residues are part of each CDR3. A D gene is named only where the DNA matches it firmly. The size field is filled for only some rows; it gives once, few, many or a size class.

>TRBV28|TRBJ2-7|-|many
TGTGCCAGCAGTCCGTTCTACGAGCAGTACTTC
CASSPFYEQYF
>TRBV5-3|TRBJ1-1|TRBD1|-
TGTGCCAGAAGCTTGATCTGGGACAGGGATACTGAAGCTTTCTTT
CARSLIWDRDTEAFF
>TRBV5-1|TRBJ2-1|-|few
TGCGCCAGCAGCTTGGGCAGGGGCGGTCACTCCTACAATGAGCAGTTCTTC
CASSLGRGGHSYNEQFF
>TRBV7-3|TRBJ2-3|-|-
TGTGCCAGTAGAGACAGGCACACAGATACGCAGTATTTT
CASRDRHTDTQYF
>TRBV19|TRBJ2-1|TRBD2|-
TGTGCCAGTACCCCATCCTTCGGGACTAGCGGCTACAATGAGCAGTTCTTC
CASTPSFGTSGYNEQFF
>TRBV7-9|TRBJ2-3|TRBD2|-
TGTGCCAGCAGCTCGTTATCGGGACTAGCGGGAGGAGATACGCAGTATTTT
CASSSLSGLAGGDTQYF
>TRBV7-8|TRBJ2-5|TRBD2|-
TGTGCCAGCAGCTTACTTAGACTAGCGTACCAAGAGACCCAGTACTTC
CASSLLRLAYQETQYF
>TRBV5-1|TRBJ1-4|-|-
TGCGCCAGCAGCTTGGGGCAGGGGAATGAAAAACTGTTTTTT
CASSLGQGNEKLFF
>TRBV6-4|TRBJ2-1|TRBD2|few
TGTGCCAGCAGCCTTAGCGGGAGGTCCAATGAGCAGTTCTTC
CASSLSGRSNEQFF
>TRBV18|TRBJ2-7|-|-
TGTGCCAGCTCACCAAACACCTACGAGCAGTACTTC
CASSPNTYEQYF
>TRBV13|TRBJ2-7|TRBD2|-
TGTGCCAGCAGCTTAGGATCTTACGGGAGGGGAGACTACGAGCAGTACTTC
CASSLGSYGRGDYEQYF
>TRBV19|TRBJ1-1|-|-
TGTGCCAGTACCACATGGAACACTGAAGCTTTCTTT
CASTTWNTEAFF
>TRBV11-2|TRBJ2-1|TRBD2|-
TGTGCCAGCAGCTCCCGACTAGCGCTGTCCAATGAGCAGTTCTTC
CASSSRLALSNEQFF
>TRBV7-2|TRBJ1-5|-|-
TGTGCCAGCAGCCACGGCAGTCGCAGGGGACCCATCGGGGCCCAGCATTTT
CASSHGSRRGPIGAQHF
>TRBV28|TRBJ2-1|TRBD1|few
TGTGCCAGCAGTCCCGGGACAGGGCCGCGGAGCTCCTACAATGAGCAGTTCTTC
CASSPGTGPRSSYNEQFF
>TRBV15|TRBJ1-3|-|-
TGTGCCACCAGCAGAGGGACTCGAAGCTCTGGAAACACCATATATTTT
CATSRGTRSSGNTIYF
>TRBV10-2|TRBJ2-2|-|-
TGCGCCAGCAGTGAGTCAGCCAGGGCGACCGGGGAGCTGTTTTTT
CASSESARATGELFF
>TRBV6-6|TRBJ2-7|-|-
TGTGCCAGCCAGGGCGGTGGATTTTACGAGCAGTACTTC
CASQGGGFYEQYF
>TRBV28|TRBJ2-5|TRBD1|once
TGTGCCAGCAGTACCCCCAGGACAGGGGAGGAGACCCAGTACTTC
CASSTPRTGEETQYF
>TRBV5-4|TRBJ2-1|-|-
TGTGCCAGCAGCCCCGACCTAGCCAATGAGCAGTTCTTC
CASSPDLANEQFF
>TRBV7-9|TRBJ1-1|-|-
TGTGCCAGCAGCCGGGTGGGCACTGAAGCTTTCTTT
CASSRVGTEAFF
>TRBV7-2|TRBJ2-1|TRBD2|-
TGTGCCAGCACTCCTAGGGGACTAGCGGGAGTGCGTGAGCAGTTCTTC
CASTPRGLAGVREQFF
>TRBV5-1|TRBJ2-5|TRBD2|few
TGCGCCAGCAGCTTGGCCGGGACTAGCGGACAAGAGACCCAGTACTTC
CASSLAGTSGQETQYF
>TRBV7-3|TRBJ2-3|TRBD2|-
TGTGCCAGCAGCTCTGGACTAGCGGCTAGCACAGATACGCAGTATTTT
CASSSGLAASTDTQYF
>TRBV2|TRBJ1-1|-|-
TGTGCCAGCAATGAGTTCCGAAGCGCTTTCTTT
CASNEFRSAFF
>TRBV30|TRBJ2-3|-|-
TGTGCCTGGGGACTGGGGACTGCCGCACTCACAGATACGCAGTATTTT
CAWGLGTAALTDTQYF
>TRBV19|TRBJ1-3|-|once
TGTGCCAGTGAAAGTGGCAGGGCTGGAAACACCATATATTTT
CASESGRAGNTIYF
>TRBV6-1|TRBJ2-5|-|few
TGTGCCAGCAGTGGACAGGCCGGGGAGACCCAGTACTTC
CASSGQAGETQYF
>TRBV7-9|TRBJ1-1|TRBD1|once
TGTGCCAGCAGCTTAGTTGACAGGGATACTGAAGCTTTCTTT
CASSLVDRDTEAFF
>TRBV9|TRBJ2-1|-|-
TGTGCCAGCTCAAATAAACTAGCCCTGAGCTCCTACAATGAGCAGTTCTTC
CASSNKLALSSYNEQFF
>TRBV4-1|TRBJ2-7|-|-
TGCGCCAGCAGCCAAGAAATCGGGCGGGTCTCCTACGAGCAGTACTTC
CASSQEIGRVSYEQYF
>TRBV28|TRBJ2-1|-|-
TGTGCCAGCAGTCGCCTGATGGGTCTCAGCGGGAATGAGCAGTTCTTC
CASSRLMGLSGNEQFF
>TRBV12-5|TRBJ1-2|TRBD1|-
TGTGCTAGTGGGCCCCCGGGACAGCCCTATGGCTACACCTTC
CASGPPGQPYGYTF
>TRBV5-1|TRBJ2-1|-|-
TGCGCCAGCAGCTACCCACCCGGACAGGGCGCGGGAGCGGCCAATGAGCAGTTCTTC
CASSYPPGQGAGAANEQFF
>TRBV5-1|TRBJ2-3|TRBD2|-
TGCGCCAGCGGCTCTAGCGGGGGCACAGATACGCAGTATTTT
CASGSSGGTDTQYF
>TRBV23-1|TRBJ1-4|TRBD1|once
TGCGCCAGCAAAGAGAGGGACAGAAGCGAAAAACTGTTTTTT
CASKERDRSEKLFF
>TRBV11-3|TRBJ2-5|-|-
TGTGCCAGTACCCCAGGGGTTCCTATGGGGGAGACCCAGTACTTC
CASTPGVPMGETQYF
>TRBV7-3|TRBJ2-2|TRBD2|-
TGTGCCAGCAGCTCACAAGGACTAGCGGGAGTCGGGGAGCTGTTTTTT
CASSSQGLAGVGELFF
>TRBV23-1|TRBJ2-7|-|-
TGCGCCAGCAGTAAGGGGGAAGTATTCTACGAGCAGTACTTC
CASSKGEVFYEQYF
>TRBV2|TRBJ2-7|TRBD1|-
TGTGCCAGCAGCACCGGGACAGGGTCAGACGAGCAGTACTTC
CASSTGTGSDEQYF
>TRBV5-8|TRBJ2-3|TRBD2|-
TGTGCCAGCAGCTTAGGCGGGAGGGCGACAGATACGCAGTATTTT
CASSLGGRATDTQYF
>TRBV15|TRBJ2-7|-|-
TGTGCCACCAGCAGAGATCCGGGCTCCTACGAGCAGTACTTC
CATSRDPGSYEQYF
>TRBV25-1|TRBJ2-3|-|-
TGTGCCAGCAGTGATAGGACAGCCCACAGTTCCAATACGCAGTATTTT
CASSDRTAHSSNTQYF
>TRBV7-9|TRBJ1-6|TRBD1|-
TGTGCCAGCGGGGGACAGGGACCCTATAATTCACCCCTCCACTTT
CASGGQGPYNSPLHF
>TRBV6-1|TRBJ2-1|TRBD1|-
TGTGCCAGCAGCCGGGACAGGGGGTACAATGAGCAGTTCTTC
CASSRDRGYNEQFF
>TRBV28|TRBJ2-1|-|-
TGTGCCAGCAAAAAACAGGGTGGGAATGAGCAGTTCTTC
CASKKQGGNEQFF
>TRBV10-3|TRBJ2-5|-|few
TGTGCCATCAGTCCAGGGGAGAGGGAGACCCAGTACTTC
CAISPGERETQYF
>TRBV2|TRBJ2-7|-|-
TGTGCCAGCAGGACCCAGGGGGGAACCTACGAGCAGTACTTC
CASRTQGGTYEQYF
>TRBV27|TRBJ1-1|TRBD1|-
TGTGCCAGCAGTTTCAGGGGGGTCCGTCTCGCTGAAGCTTTCTTT
CASSFRGVRLAEAFF
>TRBV9|TRBJ2-1|TRBD2|few
TGTGCCAGCAGCGCTAGTCACGGCGGGGGGGGACAGATAAATGAGCAGTTCTTC
CASSASHGGGGQINEQFF
>TRBV29-1|TRBJ1-1|TRBD1|-
TGCAGCGGCTACAGGGGAGGCAACACTGAAGCTTTCTTT
CSGYRGGNTEAFF
>TRBV6-5|TRBJ1-2|-|-
TGTGCCAGCAGTTACCTCCCAGAGGGCCTGGACTATGGCTACACCTTC
CASSYLPEGLDYGYTF
>TRBV6-1|TRBJ1-5|-|-
TGTGCCAGCAGTGAAGGGACAGCTAGCAATCAGCCCCAGCATTTT
CASSEGTASNQPQHF
>TRBV2|TRBJ2-5|TRBD2|-
TGTGCCAGCAGTGAAGGGGACTACATTCAGCAAGAGACCCAGTACTTC
CASSEGDYIQQETQYF
>TRBV9|TRBJ1-1|-|-
TGTGCCAGCAGCGCGATAACAGGGAACACTGAAGCTTTCTTT
CASSAITGNTEAFF
>TRBV7-7|TRBJ2-1|TRBD2|-
TGTGCTAGCAGCTTCTCCCTAGCGGGGTACAATGAGCAGTTCTTC
CASSFSLAGYNEQFF
>TRBV11-3|TRBJ2-1|TRBD2|-
TGTGCCAGCAGCCCACCGGGGGGGGAATCCAAGCCCTACAATGAGCAGTTCTTC
CASSPPGGESKPYNEQFF
>TRBV15|TRBJ2-1|TRBD2|-
TGTGCCACCAGCAGGCCTATTCCGGTTGGACTAGGAAAATTCTTC
CATSRPIPVGLGKFF
>TRBV10-3|TRBJ2-1|TRBD1|-
TGTGCCATCAGTGAATCGACAGGGGTGACCTCCTACAATGAGCAGTTCTTC
CAISESTGVTSYNEQFF